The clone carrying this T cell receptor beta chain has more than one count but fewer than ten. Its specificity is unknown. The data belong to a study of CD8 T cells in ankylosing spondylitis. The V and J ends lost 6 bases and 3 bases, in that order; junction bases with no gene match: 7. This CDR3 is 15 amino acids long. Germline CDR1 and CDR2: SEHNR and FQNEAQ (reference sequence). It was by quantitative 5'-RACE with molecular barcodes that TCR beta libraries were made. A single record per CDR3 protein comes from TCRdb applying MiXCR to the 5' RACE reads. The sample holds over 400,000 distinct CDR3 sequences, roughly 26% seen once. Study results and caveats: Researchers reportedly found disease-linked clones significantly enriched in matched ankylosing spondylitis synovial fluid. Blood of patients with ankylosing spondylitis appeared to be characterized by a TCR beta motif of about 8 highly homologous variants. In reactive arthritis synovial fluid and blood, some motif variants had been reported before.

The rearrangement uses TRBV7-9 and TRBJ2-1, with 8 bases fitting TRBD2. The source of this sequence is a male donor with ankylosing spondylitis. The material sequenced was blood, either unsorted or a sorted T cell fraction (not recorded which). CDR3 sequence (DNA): TGTGCCAGCAGTCTCCTAGCGGGCTTCTACAATGAGCAGTTCTTC. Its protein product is CASSLLAGFYNEQFF.